The clone carrying this T cell receptor (beta chain) turned up a few times. Each CDR3 protein is one row after TCRdb ran MiXCR on the 5' RACE reads. The sample has about 560,000 distinct CDR3 sequences, over 15% seen once. These data belong to a study of T-cell memory formation after mild COVID-19. The length of the CDR3 is 12 residues. Germline V CDR1 and CDR2: SGHVS, FQNEAQ. The ends were cut back, 3 bases at V and 9 bases at J, with 12 bases in the middle. The rearrangement joins TRBV7-8 to TRBJ2-7, with D hard to call. This TCR was sampled from an adult woman who had mild COVID-19 (a few samples of this study predate the infection). Cell type and time point are not known. Sequencing input: PBMCs or a T cell subset sorted from them (not recorded which). This CDR3 is CASSFPQAVQYF. The CDR3 nucleotides are TGTGCCAGCAGCTTTCCTCAGGCTGTGCAGTACTTC.